The T cell receptor (beta chain) under discussion was sequenced for a study of cytomegalovirus exposure and HLA in healthy donors. The study's findings and limits: Later analysis identified a missense DCLRE1C variant that was linked to TCR beta V- and J-gene trimming. It was taken for granted in presence/absence analyses that sequencing depth across donors was roughly uniform.

It was with 60 Vbeta and 13 Jbeta primers that the PCR ran. TCRdb keeps only in-frame clones here, not all; method: immunoSEQ multiplex PCR. The data contain roughly 180,000 clones, approximately 72% of them singletons. Note on this clone: Its antigen is as yet unknown.

This CDR3 contains 16 residues. V lost 6 bases to trimming and J lost 1 base; unmatched junction nucleotides: 7. The germline CDR1 and CDR2 sequences are MDHEN and SYDVKM. V and J are TRBV28 and TRBJ2-3; TRBD2 matches at 10 bases. Material: PBMCs. This sequence originates from a female donor in good health and CMV-seronegative. CDR3 in DNA: TGTGCCAGCAGGGGACTAGCGCGAAGGGGCACAGATACGCAGTATTTT. It encodes CASRGLARRGTDTQYF.